This TCR beta chain was captured by sequencing in a study of a mutant IDH1 vaccine in newly diagnosed glioma. Background on the study: Mean patient age was approximately 39 years; 62.5% were male and 37.5% female. Patients were pretreated with radiotherapy, temozolomide, or both, mostly both.

Study results and caveats: With respect to changes in top peripheral T cell clonotypes, pseudoprogression seemed unrelated.

Time point specified: baseline, week 1 (first vaccination visit). As for treatment: pre-vaccination baseline after standard-of-care therapy. New IDH1-mutant, ATRX-lost WHO grade 3 or 4 astrocytomas occurred in donors. This clone was seen a few times. Its antigen remains unknown. Sequencing used immunoSEQ multiplex PCR; TCRdb keeps in-frame clones, though not all of them. This sample yields around 82,000 clones, of which roughly four fifths are seen a single time; roughly 5% belongs to the top ten. The CDR3 consists of 15 residues. The germline gives CDR1 MNHEY, CDR2 SVGAGI. The V gene lost 5 bases and the J gene lost 6 bases, with 20 bases spanning the gap.

The V and J genes are TRBV6-5 and TRBJ2-7; TRBD1 or TRBD2 may be the D gene (5 bases each). This clonotype was obtained from a man aged 40-55 years with glioma. Some clones in this sample may be carry-over from other donors' samples. The sequencing here drew on PBMCs, taken from a glioma patient treated with radiotherapy, temozolomide or both. The CDR3 DNA reads TGTGCCAGCAGTCCTGGGACGGGACGTTCCCGCGAGCAGTACTTC. As protein: CASSPGTGRSREQYF.